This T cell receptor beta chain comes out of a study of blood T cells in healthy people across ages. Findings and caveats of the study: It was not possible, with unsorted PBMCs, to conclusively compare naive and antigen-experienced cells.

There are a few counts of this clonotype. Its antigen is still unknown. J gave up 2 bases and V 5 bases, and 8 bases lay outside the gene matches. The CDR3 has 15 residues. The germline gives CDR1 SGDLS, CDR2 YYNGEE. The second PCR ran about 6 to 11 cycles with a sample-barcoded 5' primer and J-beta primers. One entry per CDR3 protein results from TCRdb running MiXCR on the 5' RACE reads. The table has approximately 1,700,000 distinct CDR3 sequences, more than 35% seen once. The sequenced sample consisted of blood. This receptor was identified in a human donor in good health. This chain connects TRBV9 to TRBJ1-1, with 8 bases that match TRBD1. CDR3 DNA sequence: TGTGCCAGCAGTACAGGGGGGGGAGGAAACACTGAAGCTTTCTTT. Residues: CASSTGGGGNTEAFF.